The source of this T cell receptor (beta chain) is a study of identical twins. TCRdb fed the 5' RACE reads into MiXCR, producing one record per CDR3 protein. The sample yields about 470,000 distinct CDR3 sequences, less than 25% seen once. From germline, CDR1 is SQVTM and CDR2 ANQGSEA. The CDR3 spans 12 residues. Trimming removed 7 bases from V and 3 bases from J, with 10 bases in between. This same sample was also part of a study on T cells expressing NK-cell markers.

The clonotype was recovered from a woman under 30 in good health. The specimen was CD4+ T cells sorted from blood. The genes are TRBV29-1 and TRBJ1-5, with D unresolved. CDR3 sequence reads: CSASEPNQPQHF. The CDR3 nucleotides read TGCAGCGCCTCGGAACCCAATCAGCCCCAGCATTTT.